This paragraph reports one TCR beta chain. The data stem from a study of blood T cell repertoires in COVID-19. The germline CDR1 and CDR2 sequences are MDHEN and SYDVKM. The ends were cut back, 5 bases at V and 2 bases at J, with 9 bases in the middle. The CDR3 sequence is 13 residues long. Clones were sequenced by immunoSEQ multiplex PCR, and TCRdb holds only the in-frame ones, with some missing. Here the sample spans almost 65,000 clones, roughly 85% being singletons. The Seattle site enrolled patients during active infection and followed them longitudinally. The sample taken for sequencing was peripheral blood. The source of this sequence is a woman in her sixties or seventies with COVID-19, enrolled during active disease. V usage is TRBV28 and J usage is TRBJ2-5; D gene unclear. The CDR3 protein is CASSPVLQETQYF. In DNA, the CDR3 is TGTGCCAGCAGTCCCGTGCTACAAGAGACCCAGTACTTC.